Each of the 21 T cell receptor beta chains below was sequenced from the same sample in a study of blood T cell repertoires in COVID-19. Clones were read by immunoSEQ multiplex PCR, and TCRdb kept only the in-frame ones, dropping some. Of some 39,000 clones in the sample, more than 80% were seen once. Sequenced material: peripheral blood. These receptors were collected from a man in his 60s with acute or convalescent COVID-19.

The rearrangement joins TRBV11-1 to TRBJ1-1; the match to TRBD1 covers 7 bases. CDR1 and CDR2 (germline): SGHAT, FQDESV (reference sequence). The V and J ends lost 3 bases and 1 base, in that order; junction bases with no gene match: 5. The CDR3 is 15 residues long. In nucleotides, the CDR3 is TGTGCCAGCAGCTTGACAGGGCAAAGGAACACTGAAGCTTTCTTT. Translation: CASSLTGQRNTEAFF.

The rearrangement joins TRBV6-5 to TRBJ1-2; no reliable D call. V lost 7 bases to trimming and J lost 8 bases, with 14 bases between them. The CDR3 extends over 12 amino acids. Germline loops: CDR1 MNHEY, CDR2 SVGAGI. The DNA of the CDR3 is TGTGCCAGCAAAGAGGGAGCGGGGGGCTACACCTTC. It is translated as CASKEGAGGYTF.

The sample holds one count of this clone. The chain recombines TRBV30 with TRBJ2-3; 10 bases are a match to TRBD2. The CDR3 spans 15 residues. The germline V gene encodes CDR1 GTSNPN and CDR2 SVGIG (reference sequence). V lost 2 bases and J lost 5; bases outside the gene matches: 7. The CDR3 region is CAWSKLAGAGDTQYF. The CDR3 DNA reads as TGTGCCTGGAGTAAGCTAGCGGGAGCTGGAGATACGCAGTATTTT.

This rearrangement joins TRBV28 to TRBJ2-7; a possible D gene is TRBD2 (9 bases). In germline, CDR1 is MDHEN, CDR2 SYDVKM. This CDR3 contains 16 residues. Trimming left V 6 bases short and J 5 bases short, with 23 bases between. CDR3 coding DNA: TGTGCCAGCAGCCAGGGGGCTAGCGGGGAAATAGACGAGCAGTACTTC. As protein: CASSQGASGEIDEQYF.

Worth noting for this clone: Other DNA variants within this sample encode the same CDR3. This chain links TRBV19 with TRBJ1-2; D is unresolved. V was clipped by 6 bases and J by 7 bases, with 18 bases between them. The germline V gene has CDR1 LNHDA and CDR2 SQIVND (reference sequence). The CDR3 is 14 amino acids. The CDR3 nucleotides read TGTGCCAGTAGCCGGCCAGGCCCCTTGGGTGGCTACACCTTC. Its translation: CASSRPGPLGGYTF.

The rearrangement uses TRBV9 and TRBJ1-1; D call uncertain. The germline V and J ends were trimmed by 1 base and 0 bases, with 4 bases remaining between them. The CDR3 covers 13 residues. Germline CDR1 and CDR2: SGDLS and YYNGEE. The CDR3 coding sequence is TGTGCCAGCAGCGTACATGTGAACACTGAAGCTTTCTTT. This encodes CASSVHVNTEAFF. Drawing the rest from reference TRBV9 and TRBJ1-1, the complete variable domain is DSGVTQTPKHLITATGQRVTLRCSPRSGDLSVYWYQQSLDQGLQFLIQYYNGEERAKGNILERFSAQQFPDLHSELNLSSLELGDSALYFCASSVHVNTEAFFGQGTRLTVV.

This chain links TRBV11-2 with TRBJ2-3; no clear D. V shed 1 base and J shed 1 base, with 3 bases lying between them. Per the germline V gene, CDR1 is SGHAT and CDR2 is FQNNGV. CDR3 length equals 13 residues. CDR3 in amino acids: CASSLGGTDTQYF. The CDR3, as DNA: TGTGCCAGCAGCTTAGGAGGCACAGATACGCAGTATTTT.

The V and J genes are TRBV24-1 and TRBJ2-2, with 8 bases matching TRBD1. The length of the CDR3 is 15 residues. CDR1 is KGHDR, CDR2 SFDVKD, per germline. J gave up 5 bases and V 4 bases, and 5 bases lay outside the gene matches. CDR3 DNA sequence: TGTGCCACCAGTGACAGGGGGCAAAGTACCGGGGAGCTGTTTTTT. Amino acid sequence: CATSDRGQSTGELFF.

V is TRBV28 and J is TRBJ2-2; 8 bases are a match to TRBD2. CDR1 and CDR2 (germline): MDHEN, SYDVKM. The CDR3 has 14 residues. The J segment lost 4 bases and the V segment lost 6 bases, leaving 4 bases of the junction unmatched. CDR3 coding DNA: TGTGCCAGCAGGGCTAGCGGGCTCACCGGGGAGCTGTTTTTT. Amino acid sequence: CASRASGLTGELFF.

The V call is TRBV4-2, the J call TRBJ1-4; 9 positions match TRBD1. Germline CDR1 reads LGHNA; CDR2 reads YNFKEQ. With V trimmed by 0 bases and J by 5 bases, 1 base remained unmatched. This CDR3 has 15 amino acids. DNA of the CDR3: TGTGCCAGCAGCCAAGAGGGACAGGGAAATGAAAAACTGTTTTTT. Encoded protein: CASSQEGQGNEKLFF.

V and J are TRBV5-1 and TRBJ2-2; no firm D call. The V gene lost 2 bases and the J gene lost 0 bases, with 8 bases spanning the gap. The CDR3 loop spans 15 amino acids. CDR1 and CDR2 from the germline V gene are SGHRS and YFSETQ. The CDR3, as DNA: TGCGCCAGCAGCTTCTCTGGCCCGAACACCGGGGAGCTGTTTTTT. Protein product: CASSFSGPNTGELFF.

The chain links TRBV5-1 to TRBJ2-7, with 9 nucleotides matching TRBD1. The CDR3 is 15 amino acids. Looked up from germline, CDR1 is SGHRS and CDR2 is YFSETQ. The junction had 9 bases not matched to a gene; V was cut back by 4 bases and J by 4 bases. The CDR3 DNA is TGCGCCAGCAGCCTTGCGGGACAGGGTGGTTACGAGCAGTACTTC. It yields the protein CASSLAGQGGYEQYF.

This chain connects TRBV7-9 to TRBJ1-2; D gene uncertain. Deletions cut 5 bases from V and 0 bases from J, with 13 bases between. The CDR3 runs to 15 residues. Germline V gives CDR1 SEHNR, CDR2 FQNEAQ (reference sequence). CDR3 coding DNA: TGTGCCAGCAGCCCGAAGGAGGGCACTAACTATGGCTACACCTTC. Protein product: CASSPKEGTNYGYTF.

V is TRBV5-6 and J is TRBJ2-7; D call uncertain. This CDR3 contains 13 residues. The V and J ends lost 1 base and 5 bases respectively, with 10 bases between them. CDR1 and CDR2 (germline): SGHDT, YYEEEE. In DNA, the CDR3 is TGTGCCAGCAGCTTGATCGGTTTCGACGAGCAGTACTTC. This sequence encodes CASSLIGFDEQYF.

V usage is TRBV2 and J usage is TRBJ2-5; 8 bases line up with TRBD2. Trimming cost V 6 bases and J 3 bases; bases outside gene matches: 9. Germline CDR1 SNHLY, CDR2 FYNNEI. This CDR3 comprises 15 residues. The CDR3 loop is CASRSPGLGEETQYF. The CDR3 bases are TGTGCCAGCAGGTCGCCGGGACTAGGGGAAGAGACCCAGTACTTC.

The genes are TRBV12-3 or TRBV12-4 and TRBJ1-6, with 7 bases matching TRBD1. The CDR3 covers 13 residues. The V and J ends lost 6 bases and 9 bases, in that order; junction bases with no gene match: 5. The CDR3 sequence: CASSRDRASPLHF. In DNA, the CDR3 is TGTGCCAGCAGCCGCGACAGGGCTTCACCCCTCCACTTT.

A single count supports this clone. This sequence joins TRBV19 and TRBJ1-5; D is ambiguous. The CDR3 is 15 residues long. Trimming pared 10 bases from V and 0 bases from J, leaving 16 bases between. The V gene's germline CDR1 is LNHDA and CDR2 SQIVND (reference sequence). The CDR3 DNA is TGTGCCACCGCGAGCGGGGTGAGTAGCAATCAGCCCCAGCATTTT. Encoded protein: CATASGVSSNQPQHF.

The rearrangement joins TRBV6-5 to TRBJ1-1; D is uncertain. Trimming took off 9 bases at V and 1 base at J, with 15 bases between the two ends. The CDR3 consists of 14 residues. Germline V gives CDR1 MNHEY, CDR2 SVGAGI. CDR3: CASLSSTRNTEAFF. CDR3 DNA: TGTGCCAGTCTGAGTTCAACGCGGAACACTGAAGCTTTCTTT.

The V and J genes are TRBV6-6 and TRBJ1-6; 7 nucleotides agree with TRBD1. This CDR3 is built from 15 residues. After removal of 7 bases from V and 1 base from J, the junction contained 4 bases not matched to a gene. Per germline, CDR1 MNHNY and CDR2 SVGAGI (reference sequence). In nucleotides, the CDR3 is TGTGCCAGCATAAAACAGGGGTCCTATAATTCACCCCTCCACTTT. It is translated as CASIKQGSYNSPLHF.

The rearrangement uses TRBV9 and TRBJ2-2; maybe TRBD1 (5 bases). V shed 3 bases and J shed 7 bases, with 7 bases lying between them. CDR3 size: 12 residues. CDR1 is SGDLS, CDR2 YYNGEE, per germline. CDR3 in amino acids: CASSEDSGELFF. DNA for the CDR3: TGTGCCAGCAGCGAAGACAGCGGGGAGCTGTTTTTT. The full variable domain, in which reference TRBV9 and TRBJ2-2 provide the parts outside the CDR3, is DSGVTQTPKHLITATGQRVTLRCSPRSGDLSVYWYQQSLDQGLQFLIQYYNGEERAKGNILERFSAQQFPDLHSELNLSSLELGDSALYFCASSEDSGELFFGEGSRLTVL.

The chain's CDR3 is CASSVGQGGTDTQYF. The CDR3 coding sequence is TGTGCCAGCAGCGTAGGACAGGGGGGCACAGATACGCAGTATTTT. The chain couples TRBV9 to TRBJ2-3, with 9 bases lining up with TRBD1. Per germline, CDR1 SGDLS and CDR2 YYNGEE. V shed 0 bases and J 1 base; nucleotides not matched to a gene: 0. The CDR3 loop spans 15 amino acids.